These 8 T cell receptor beta chains share one sample of origin, sequenced in a study of blood T cell repertoires in COVID-19 (dated by TCRdb to 2018 to 2021). The library was generated by the immunoSEQ multiplex PCR assay. TCRdb re-hosts the immuneACCESS table, in-frame sequences only. Its copies lack some clones; in the studies checked, an unresolved V gene accounts for under half of them, and the cause for the rest is not known. The sample table holds more than 85,000 clones, of which roughly 79% were seen once. Around a tenth of the sample lies in the top ten. Specimen: peripheral blood. These TCRs come from an older woman with acute or convalescent COVID-19.

This chain links TRBV7-9 with TRBJ2-3, with 12 bases aligning to TRBD1. The J segment lost 3 bases and the V segment lost 5 bases, leaving 21 bases of the junction unmatched. Germline values: CDR1 SEHNR, CDR2 FQNEAQ (reference sequence). The CDR3 runs to 21 residues. CDR3 DNA sequence: TGTGCCAGCAGCATAAGGGACAGGGGGCTCTGGACGGGAGGGGCGACAGATACGCAGTATTTT. This sequence encodes CASSIRDRGLWTGGATDTQYF.

This sequence joins TRBV5-4 and TRBJ2-7, with D possibly TRBD1 on 5 matching bases. The CDR3 extends over 13 amino acids. Per germline, CDR1 SGHNT and CDR2 YYREEE (reference sequence). Between the trimmed V and J ends, which lost 4 bases and 0 bases, there was a span of 8 bases. The CDR3 protein is CASSKDNSYEQYF. The CDR3 DNA follows: TGTGCCAGCAGCAAGGACAACTCCTACGAGCAGTACTTC.

This sequence joins TRBV5-5 and TRBJ2-1; a weak D match, TRBD1 (6 bases). Trimming pared 2 bases from V and 6 bases from J, leaving 12 bases between. The CDR3 spans 14 residues. Germline values: CDR1 SGHKS, CDR2 YYEKEE (reference sequence). DNA of the CDR3: TGTGCCAGCAGCTTAAGACAGGTCTCCAATGAGCAGTTCTTC. This sequence encodes CASSLRQVSNEQFF.

The V call is TRBV7-3, the J call TRBJ2-1; D gene unclear. V lost 1 base, J lost 3 bases, and 4 bases lay in between. The CDR3 contains 13 residues. From germline, CDR1 is SGHTA and CDR2 FQGTGA. For the CDR3, the DNA is TGTGCCAGCAGCTTAAGCGGCTACAATGAGCAGTTCTTC. Amino acids: CASSLSGYNEQFF.

J is TRBJ2-6 and V is TRBV6-5; TRBD1 matches at 8 bases. The CDR3 has 15 amino acids. Germline loops: CDR1 MNHEY, CDR2 SVGAGI. V shed 7 bases and J 1 base; nucleotides not matched to a gene: 3. The DNA of the CDR3 is TGTGCCAGCACCAGGGGGCGGTCTGGGGCCAACGTCCTGACTTTC. Translated: CASTRGRSGANVLTF.

This clone was seen only a few times. This chain links TRBV28 with TRBJ2-1; 9 bases align to TRBD1. CDR1 is MDHEN and CDR2 is SYDVKM in the germline V gene. V was clipped by 4 bases and J by 8 bases; unmatched bases: 9. This CDR3 comprises 15 residues. This CDR3 is CASSSTGTGIDEQFF. As DNA, the CDR3 is TGTGCCAGCAGTTCCACCGGGACAGGGATCGATGAGCAGTTCTTC.

The chain couples TRBV9 to TRBJ2-5; TRBD2 aligns across 11 bases. CDR1 and CDR2 from the germline V gene are SGDLS and YYNGEE. V lost 4 bases and J lost 5; bases outside the gene matches: 7. The CDR3 runs to 15 residues. The CDR3 DNA reads TGTGCCAGCAGCATTAGCGGGGGGGCCAGTGAGACCCAGTACTTC. Encoded protein: CASSISGGASETQYF.

The chain has TRBV2 and TRBJ2-2; tentatively, D is TRBD2 (6 bases). The CDR3 is 15 amino acids. CDR1 and CDR2 (germline): SNHLY, FYNNEI. V was shortened by 8 bases and J by 4 bases, with 17 bases between the two germline ends. The CDR3 here is CASRPGDQGTGELFF. CDR3 coding DNA: TGTGCCAGCCGCCCGGGAGATCAAGGCACCGGGGAGCTGTTTTTT.